The 17 T cell receptor beta chains reported below all come from one sample, sequenced in a study of spatial heterogeneity in lung cancer. TCRdb redid the calling of the 5' RACE reads with MiXCR, one entry per CDR3 protein. The sample has thousands of distinct CDR3 sequences; approximately 8.4% are singletons. Their antigen targets remain unknown. General study points: For expanded intratumoral alpha and beta TCRs, counts tracked tumor mutation counts.

Time point indicated: sample taken at primary tumor resection. The sample was lung tumor tissue, taken at surgery. These receptors originate from a female donor with early-stage non-small cell lung cancer.

This clonotype is medium-sized (0.01 to 0.1%) by share. The chain couples TRBV4-3 to TRBJ2-2, with 10 bases identical to TRBD2. Germline V gene data show CDR1 as LGHNA and CDR2 as YSLEER. Trimming at V came to 1 base and at J to 3 bases, leaving 8 bases not matched to a gene. The CDR3 spans 18 residues. In DNA, the CDR3 is TGCGCCAGCAGCCAAGGTCCTAGCGGGAGCCTAGACACCGGGGAGCTGTTTTTT. Protein sequence: CASSQGPSGSLDTGELFF.

The table lists this clonotype with many counts. The V call is TRBV27, the J call TRBJ2-7; 7 nucleotides align to TRBD2. The length of the CDR3 is 14 residues. The V gene's germline CDR1 is MNHEY and CDR2 SMNVEV (reference sequence). J lost 5 bases, V lost 2 bases, and 6 bases had no gene match. The CDR3: CASSLQSGIDEQYF. CDR3 coding DNA: TGTGCCAGCAGTTTACAGAGCGGGATAGACGAGCAGTACTTC.

This clonotype was counted between two and nine times. The chain joins TRBV6-6 to TRBJ1-2; tentative D call: TRBD1 (5 bases). The V end lost 0 bases, the J end lost 2 bases, and 7 bases lay between the germline ends. The CDR3 consists of 14 residues. Germline CDR1 is MNHNY and CDR2 is SVGAGI (reference sequence). This CDR3 reads CASSYSGTNYGYTF. The CDR3 DNA reads TGTGCCAGCAGTTACTCGGGGACGAACTATGGCTACACCTTC.

This clonotype is termed medium-sized. The genes are TRBV6-4 and TRBJ2-5; maybe TRBD2 (6 bases). Germline V gives CDR1 MRHNA, CDR2 SNTAGT. V shed 10 bases and J shed 2 bases, with 17 bases lying between them. The CDR3 consists of 14 residues. Here the CDR3 DNA reads TGTGCCATGCTGGCAGCCCGGGGGCAAGAGACCCAGTACTTC. This sequence encodes CAMLAARGQETQYF.

This clonotype was picked up many times. In DNA form, the CDR3 reads TGCGCCAGCAGCCAAGATTTGTCCCTGGTGCTGTTTTTT. It codes for CASSQDLSLVLFF. The chain uses TRBV4-3 and TRBJ2-2, with no clear D. V lost 0 bases, J lost 13 bases, and 12 bases lay in between. Germline lookup yields CDR1 LGHNA and CDR2 YSLEER. The CDR3 consists of 13 residues.

The chain joins TRBV6-2 or TRBV6-3 to TRBJ2-7, with a tentative D call TRBD2 (6 bases). The CDR3 consists of 14 residues. V shed 2 bases and J shed 4 bases, with 12 bases lying between them. Germline V gene data show CDR1 as MNHEY and CDR2 as SVGEGT. The CDR3 loop reads CASSYAAAGYEQYV. CDR3 DNA sequence: TGTGCCAGCAGTTACGCGGCGGCGGGATACGAGCAGTACGTC.

This clonotype qualifies as medium-sized (0.01 to 0.1%). This chain links TRBV6-5 with TRBJ1-1; D may be TRBD1 (5 bases). This CDR3 has 16 amino acids. Germline lookup yields CDR1 MNHEY and CDR2 SVGAGI. V shed 0 bases and J shed 1 base, with 12 bases lying between them. The CDR3 nucleotides read TGTGCCAGCAGTTACTCTAGGAGGGGTGAGAACACTGAAGCTTTCTTT. Protein sequence: CASSYSRRGENTEAFF.

This chain uses TRBV6-5 with TRBJ1-4; 10 nucleotides align to TRBD1. This CDR3 is 17 amino acids long. Germline trimming cut 5 bases from V and 5 bases from J; bases unmatched to any gene: 11. CDR1 and CDR2 from the germline V gene are MNHEY and SVGAGI. The CDR3 region has the DNA TGTGCCAGCAGTGACAGATGGACAGGGGGGACCAATGAAAAACTGTTTTTT. It specifies CASSDRWTGGTNEKLFF.

This clonotype is labeled as medium-sized. This chain connects TRBV21-1 to TRBJ2-7. TRBV21-1 is listed as a pseudogene. The CDR3 spans 11 residues. In DNA, the CDR3 is TGTGCCAGCAGCATCGCCTACGAGCAGTACGTC. Protein sequence: CASSIAYEQYV.

By its share, this clonotype is medium-sized (0.01 to 0.1%). V usage is TRBV6-2 or TRBV6-3 and J usage is TRBJ2-3; D is undetermined. The length of the CDR3 is 11 residues. Trimming removed 2 bases from V and 5 bases from J, with 2 bases in between. From germline, CDR1 is MNHEY and CDR2 SVGEGT. CDR3 bases: TGTGCCAGCAGTTACGGAGATACGCAGTATTTT. Its translation is CASSYGDTQYF.

In this sample, this clonotype is medium-sized. The CDR3 DNA is TGTGCCAGCAGTCCCTCGGACAGGGGGCCCTACGAGCAGTACTTC. Its protein product is CASSPSDRGPYEQYF. This rearrangement joins TRBV6-5 to TRBJ2-7, with TRBD1 matching over 11 bases. V gave up 5 bases and J gave up 2 bases; unmatched junction bases: 5. The CDR3 sequence is 15 residues long. CDR1 is MNHEY, CDR2 SVGAGI, per germline.

This clonotype was recorded many times. V and J are TRBV29-1 and TRBJ2-1; 13 nucleotides align to TRBD2. J lost 9 bases, V lost 0 bases, and 20 bases had no gene match. The CDR3 has 20 amino acids. Germline lookup yields CDR1 SQVTM and CDR2 ANQGSEA. The CDR3 reads CSVEDHRLAGGIIIIGEQFF. The CDR3 DNA is TGCAGCGTTGAAGATCATCGACTAGCGGGGGGTATAATAATCATCGGTGAGCAGTTCTTC.

This clonotype came up many times. The rearrangement uses TRBV7-2 and TRBJ2-2, with D possibly called TRBD1 or TRBD2 (5 bases each). Germline CDR1 SGHTA, CDR2 FQGNSA. Deletions cut 5 bases from V and 7 bases from J, with 11 bases between. The CDR3 runs to 13 residues. The DNA for the CDR3 is TGTGCCAGCAGCCGGGACCATGGCGGGGAGCTGTTTTTT. Protein sequence: CASSRDHGGELFF.

This clonotype has a count of ten or more. The chain recombines TRBV29-1 with TRBJ2-1; 12 nucleotides match TRBD2. This CDR3 is built from 14 residues. The junction had 7 bases not matched to a gene; V was cut back by 6 bases and J by 7 bases. The V gene's germline CDR1 is SQVTM and CDR2 ANQGSEA. The DNA of the CDR3 is TGCAGCGTGATGACTAGCGGGAGAGGAAATGAGCAGTTCTTC. It specifies CSVMTSGRGNEQFF.

This clonotype is classed as medium-sized. The chain's CDR3 is CASSLVALGSYGYTF. DNA for the CDR3: TGTGCCAGCAGCTTAGTTGCTCTAGGCAGCTATGGCTACACCTTC. This chain connects TRBV7-9 to TRBJ1-2; unclear D gene. The CDR3 is 15 amino acids. Germline V lookup: CDR1 SEHNR, CDR2 FQNEAQ (reference sequence). V shed 1 base and J shed 4 bases, with 13 bases lying between them.

Judged by abundance, this clonotype is medium-sized (0.01 to 0.1%). The chain couples TRBV6-7 to TRBJ2-1; the D is unclear. TRBV6-7 is sorted into the ORF group, with uncertain function. Trimming took 0 bases from V and 0 from J, leaving 15 bases between them. The CDR3 is 18 residues long. The CDR3 loop reads CASSYSNSLPRSYNEQFF. CDR3 DNA: TGTGCCAGCAGTTACTCGAATAGTCTGCCCCGCTCCTACAATGAGCAGTTCTTC.

This clonotype was seen ten or more times. The chain recombines TRBV28 with TRBJ1-1; no definite D call. The CDR3 consists of 15 residues. CDR1 is MDHEN and CDR2 is SYDVKM in the germline V gene. Trimming left V 5 bases short and J 0 bases short, with 13 bases between. The chain's CDR3 is CASSLAQILNTEAFF. CDR3 coding DNA: TGTGCCAGCAGTCTCGCGCAAATCTTGAACACTGAAGCTTTCTTT.